Presented here are 4 T cell receptor beta chains from one specimen sequenced in a study of T-cell memory formation after mild COVID-19 (dated by TCRdb to the early 2020s). Library creation used 5' RACE. TCRdb names Illumina NovaSeq 6000 as the instrument used. TCRdb cleaned the public reads at Q25 with fastp, built clones with MiXCR and kept in-frame beta chains. Rows matching on CDR3 protein sequence are summarized as one entry with the most common DNA and genes. The sample data list approximately 89,000 distinct CDR3 sequences, and about 23% of these were observed just once. Jointly, the top ten make up roughly 39% of the sample. The sequenced sample was PBMCs or a T cell subset sorted from them (not recorded which). Receptors were obtained from a man aged 18 to 30 who had mild COVID-19 (a few samples of this study predate the infection). The sample titles of this study are shuffled in the database, so cell type and time point are left out; the donor was told from shared clones.

This clonotype rates as large. The rearrangement uses TRBV6-4 and TRBJ2-6; 8 bases match TRBD1. Germline lookup yields CDR1 MRHNA and CDR2 SNTAGT. Unmatched junction bases numbered 0, after V lost 0 bases and J lost 2 bases. This CDR3 region has 16 residues. For the CDR3, the DNA is TGTGCCAGCAGTGACTCGACAGGGGCTGGGGCCAACGTCCTGACTTTC. This encodes CASSDSTGAGANVLTF.

The V and J genes are TRBV20-1 and TRBJ2-3; a weak D match, TRBD1 (5 bases). Trimming stripped 3 bases from V and 2 bases from J, with 15 bases between. The CDR3 runs to 15 residues. The germline V gene has CDR1 DFQATT and CDR2 SNEGSKA (reference sequence). CDR3 nucleotide sequence: TGCAGTGCTAGTGCAGGGCGTGTAAACACAGATACGCAGTATTTT. Amino acid sequence: CSASAGRVNTDTQYF.

The chain carries TRBV7-9 and TRBJ1-4, with no clear D. Germline V gene data show CDR1 as SEHNR and CDR2 as FQNEAQ (reference sequence). This CDR3 contains 14 residues. Between the trimmed V and J ends, which lost 7 bases and 10 bases, there was a span of 19 bases. The CDR3 DNA sequence: TGTGCCAGCACCACCAGTCAGACGATGGGAAAACTGTTTTTT. Protein sequence: CASTTSQTMGKLFF.

The chain carries TRBV20-1 and TRBJ1-4, with TRBD1 as a possible D gene (5 bases). The CDR3 consists of 15 residues. CDR1 is DFQATT and CDR2 is SNEGSKA in the germline V gene (reference sequence). V lost 1 base, J lost 6 bases, and 15 bases lay in between. The CDR3: CSARAVFQGDEKLFF. In DNA, the CDR3 is TGCAGTGCTAGAGCGGTCTTCCAGGGAGATGAAAAACTGTTTTTT.